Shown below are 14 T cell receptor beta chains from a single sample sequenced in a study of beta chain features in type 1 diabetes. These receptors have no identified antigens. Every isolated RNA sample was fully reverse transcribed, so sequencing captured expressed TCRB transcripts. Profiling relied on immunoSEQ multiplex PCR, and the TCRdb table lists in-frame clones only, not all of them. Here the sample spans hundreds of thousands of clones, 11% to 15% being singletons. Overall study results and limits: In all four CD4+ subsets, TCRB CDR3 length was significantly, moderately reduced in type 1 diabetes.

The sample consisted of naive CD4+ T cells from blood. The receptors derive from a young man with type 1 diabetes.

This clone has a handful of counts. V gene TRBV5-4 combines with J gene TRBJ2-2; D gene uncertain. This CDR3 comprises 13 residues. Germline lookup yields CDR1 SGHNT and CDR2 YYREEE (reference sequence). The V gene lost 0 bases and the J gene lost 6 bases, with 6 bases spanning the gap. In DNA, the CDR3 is TGTGCCAGCAGCTTGGAGCGAGCCGGGGAGCTGTTTTTT. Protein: CASSLERAGELFF.

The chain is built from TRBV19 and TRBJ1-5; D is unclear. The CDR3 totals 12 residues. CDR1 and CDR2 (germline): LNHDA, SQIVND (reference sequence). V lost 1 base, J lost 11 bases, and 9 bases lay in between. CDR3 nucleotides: TGTGCCAGTAGTATAGCTGGATACGCCCAGCATTTT. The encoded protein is CASSIAGYAQHF.

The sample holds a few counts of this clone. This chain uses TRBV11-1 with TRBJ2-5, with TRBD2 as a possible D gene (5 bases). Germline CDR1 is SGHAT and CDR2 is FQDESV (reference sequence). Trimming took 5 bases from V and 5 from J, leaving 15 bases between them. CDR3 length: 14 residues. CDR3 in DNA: TGTGCCAGCAGCGGGAACAGCAGAGGGGAGACCCAGTACTTC. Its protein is CASSGNSRGETQYF.

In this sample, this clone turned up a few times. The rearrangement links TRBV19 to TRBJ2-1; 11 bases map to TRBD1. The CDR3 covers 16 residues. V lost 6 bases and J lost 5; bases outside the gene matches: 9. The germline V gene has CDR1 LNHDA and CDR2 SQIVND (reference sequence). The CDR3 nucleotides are TGTGCCAGTAGCTACGCCCCGGGACAGGGGGACAATGAGCAGTTCTTC. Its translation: CASSYAPGQGDNEQFF.

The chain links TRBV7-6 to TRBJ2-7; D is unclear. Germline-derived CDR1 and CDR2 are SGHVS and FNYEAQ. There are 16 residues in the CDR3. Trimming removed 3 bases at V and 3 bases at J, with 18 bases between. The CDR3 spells CASSLDRRATNYEQYF. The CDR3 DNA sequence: TGTGCCAGCAGCTTGGATCGGCGTGCCACAAACTACGAGCAGTACTTC.

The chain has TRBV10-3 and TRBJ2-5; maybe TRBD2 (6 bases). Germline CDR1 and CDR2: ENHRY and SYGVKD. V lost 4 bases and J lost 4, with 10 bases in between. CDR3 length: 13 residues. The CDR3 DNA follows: TGTGCCATCAGTGCTCTCGGGGGAGAGACCCAGTACTTC. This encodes CAISALGGETQYF.

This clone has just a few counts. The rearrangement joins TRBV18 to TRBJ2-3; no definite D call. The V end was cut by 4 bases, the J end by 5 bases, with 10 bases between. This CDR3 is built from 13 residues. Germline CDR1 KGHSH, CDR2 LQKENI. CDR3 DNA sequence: TGTGCCAGCTCACAGATAAGGGAAGATACGCAGTATTTT. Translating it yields CASSQIREDTQYF.

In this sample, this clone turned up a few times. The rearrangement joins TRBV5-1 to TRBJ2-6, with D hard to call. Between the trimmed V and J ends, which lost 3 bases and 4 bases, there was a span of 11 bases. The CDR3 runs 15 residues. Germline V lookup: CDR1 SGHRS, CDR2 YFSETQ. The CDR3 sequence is CASSWGVAGANVLTF. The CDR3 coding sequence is TGCGCCAGCAGCTGGGGTGTGGCGGGGGCCAACGTCCTGACTTTC.

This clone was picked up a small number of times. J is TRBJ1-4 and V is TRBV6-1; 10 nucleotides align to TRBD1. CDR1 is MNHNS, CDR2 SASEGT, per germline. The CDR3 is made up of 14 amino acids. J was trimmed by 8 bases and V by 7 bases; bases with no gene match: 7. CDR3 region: CASNRQGAGEKLFF. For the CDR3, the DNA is TGTGCCAGCAACCGACAGGGGGCAGGGGAAAAACTGTTTTTT.

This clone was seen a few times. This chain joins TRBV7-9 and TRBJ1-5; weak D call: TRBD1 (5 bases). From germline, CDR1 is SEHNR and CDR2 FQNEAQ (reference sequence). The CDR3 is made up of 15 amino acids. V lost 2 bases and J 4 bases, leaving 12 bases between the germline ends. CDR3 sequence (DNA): TGTGCCAGCAGCTTACAAGGGACCGTGAATCAGCCCCAGCATTTT. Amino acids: CASSLQGTVNQPQHF. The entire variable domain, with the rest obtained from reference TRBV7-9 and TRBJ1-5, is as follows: DTGVSQNPRHKITKRGQNVTFRCDPISEHNRLYWYRQTLGQGPEFLTYFQNEAQLEKSRLLSDRFSAERPKGSFSTLEIQRTEQGDSAMYLCASSLQGTVNQPQHFGDGTRLSIL.

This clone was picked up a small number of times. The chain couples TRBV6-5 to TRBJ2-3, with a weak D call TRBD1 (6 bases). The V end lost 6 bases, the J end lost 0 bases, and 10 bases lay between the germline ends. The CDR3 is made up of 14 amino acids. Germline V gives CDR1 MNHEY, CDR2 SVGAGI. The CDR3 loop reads CASRAGDSTDTQYF. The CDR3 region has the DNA TGTGCCAGCAGGGCAGGGGACAGCACAGATACGCAGTATTTT.

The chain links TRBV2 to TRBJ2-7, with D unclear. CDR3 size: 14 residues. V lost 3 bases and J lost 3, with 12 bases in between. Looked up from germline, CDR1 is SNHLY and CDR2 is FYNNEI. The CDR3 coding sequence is TGTGCCAGCAGTGACTTTGGGATTAACTACGAGCAGTACTTC. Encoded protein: CASSDFGINYEQYF.

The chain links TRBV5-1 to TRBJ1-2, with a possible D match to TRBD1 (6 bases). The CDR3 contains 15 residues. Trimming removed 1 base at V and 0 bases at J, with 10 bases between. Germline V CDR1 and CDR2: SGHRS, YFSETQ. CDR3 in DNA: TGCGCCAGCAGCTTGACAGGGTGGTCTAACTATGGCTACACCTTC. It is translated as CASSLTGWSNYGYTF.

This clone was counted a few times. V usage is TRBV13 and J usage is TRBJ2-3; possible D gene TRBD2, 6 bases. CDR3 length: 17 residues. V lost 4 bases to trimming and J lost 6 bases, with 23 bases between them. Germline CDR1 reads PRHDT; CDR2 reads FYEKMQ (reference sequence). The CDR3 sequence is CASSSTRLGLTLDTQYF. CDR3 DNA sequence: TGTGCCAGCAGCTCTACCCGTCTTGGACTAACGCTCGATACGCAGTATTTT.